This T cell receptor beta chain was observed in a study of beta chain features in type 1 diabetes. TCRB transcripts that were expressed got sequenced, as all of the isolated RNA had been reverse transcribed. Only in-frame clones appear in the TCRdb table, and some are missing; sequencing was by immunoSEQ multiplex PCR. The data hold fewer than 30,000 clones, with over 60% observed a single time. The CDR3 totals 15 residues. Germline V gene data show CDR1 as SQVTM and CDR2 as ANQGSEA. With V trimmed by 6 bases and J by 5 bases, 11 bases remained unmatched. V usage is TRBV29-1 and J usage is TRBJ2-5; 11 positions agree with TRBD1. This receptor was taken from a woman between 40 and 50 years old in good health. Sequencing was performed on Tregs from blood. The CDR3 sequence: CSVPLTGTGGETQYF. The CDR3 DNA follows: TGCAGCGTCCCTTTAACCGGGACAGGGGGTGAGACCCAGTACTTC.